Sequencing of this T cell receptor beta chain was carried out in a study of identical twins. TCRdb re-called the 5' RACE reads through MiXCR, storing one row per CDR3 protein. This sample has about 100,000 distinct CDR3 sequences, with just under 6% found just once. This clonotype was seen at least ten times. What it binds is not known. General observations from the study: Within beta out-of-frame sequences, the excess sharing observed between twins was weaker. Low generation-probability sequences were in excess among twin-shared out-of-frame alpha sequences.

Trimming pared 1 base from V and 8 bases from J, leaving 15 bases between. Germline assignment: CDR1 SGHAT and CDR2 FQNNGV. The CDR3 spans 15 residues. This chain links TRBV11-2 with TRBJ2-4; D uncertain. This sequence was found in a woman between 45 and 65 years old in good health. Sequenced sample: memory T cells sorted from blood. The CDR3 DNA is TGTGCCAGCAGCTTAGGCCCGGGCGAAATTGACATTCAGTACTTC. Residues: CASSLGPGEIDIQYF.